These 19 T cell receptor beta chains were all obtained from the same sample, sequenced in a study of shared clonotypes between healthy human individuals. CD45RO-negative, CCR7-selected cells formed the naive CD8 fraction, which excluded terminally differentiated effector memory CD45RA+ cells. Only in-frame clones appear in the TCRdb table, and some are missing; sequencing was by immunoSEQ multiplex PCR. The sample includes around 2,100,000 clones, over 85% of them seen just once. The specimen sequenced was naive CD8+ T cells sorted from blood. The source of these receptors is a man aged 18-30 years in good health.

The CDR3 bases are TGCAGCGTATCGAGCGGGGGGGCCGGAGAGACCCAGTACTTC. Its translation: CSVSSGGAGETQYF. The chain employs TRBV29-1 and TRBJ2-5; 10 bases are shared with TRBD2. Germline V gene lookup returns CDR1 SQVTM and CDR2 ANQGSEA. Trimming cost V 6 bases and J 4 bases; bases outside gene matches: 8. This CDR3 comprises 14 residues.

Worth noting for this clone: Other DNA sequences in this specimen translate into the identical CDR3. This sequence joins TRBV6-5 and TRBJ2-7, with a weak D call TRBD1 (5 bases). The germline CDR1 and CDR2 sequences are MNHEY and SVGAGI. V was trimmed by 0 bases and J by 2 bases, leaving 8 bases between them. CDR3 length equals 14 residues. For the CDR3, the DNA is TGTGCCAGCAGTTACTCGGCAGGGCCCTACGAGCAGTACTTC. Encoded protein: CASSYSAGPYEQYF.

The chain joins TRBV27 to TRBJ2-5, with D tentatively TRBD1 (6 bases). The V end lost 3 bases, the J end lost 13 bases, and 21 bases lay between the germline ends. The CDR3 is 14 amino acids. Germline CDR1 and CDR2: MNHEY and SMNVEV (reference sequence). DNA for the CDR3: TGTGCCAGCAGTTTCACAGGGTCCGACAGTGCGCGGTACTTC. Translation gives CASSFTGSDSARYF.

This chain connects TRBV7-9 to TRBJ2-3; 8 positions match TRBD1. The germline CDR1 and CDR2 sequences are SEHNR and FQNEAQ (reference sequence). Trimming cost V 7 bases and J 1 base; bases outside gene matches: 7. The CDR3 length is 15 residues. The CDR3 loop is CASIPMDRGTDTQYF. CDR3 coding DNA: TGTGCCAGCATCCCCATGGACAGGGGCACAGATACGCAGTATTTT.

The rearrangement joins TRBV7-9 to TRBJ2-1; 14 bases fit TRBD2. Germline V gene lookup returns CDR1 SEHNR and CDR2 FQNEAQ (reference sequence). Trimming removed 5 bases from V and 8 bases from J; junction bases left unmatched: 8. CDR3 length equals 16 residues. Written as DNA, the CDR3 is TGTGCCAGCAGCCCCCCGGGACTAGCGGGAGTGGATGAGCAGTTCTTC. Translating gives CASSPPGLAGVDEQFF.

This clone is a singleton in its sample. The sample carries other DNA sequences with the same CDR3. This rearrangement joins TRBV7-6 to TRBJ2-3, with D perhaps TRBD1 or TRBD2 (6 bases each). V lost 0 bases and J 3 bases, leaving 7 bases between the germline ends. Germline assignment: CDR1 SGHVS and CDR2 FNYEAQ. This CDR3 is 14 amino acids long. DNA for the CDR3: TGTGCCAGCAGCTTAGCAGGGGGGACAGATACGCAGTATTTT. Amino acid sequence: CASSLAGGTDTQYF.

The genes are TRBV13 and TRBJ2-7, with D tentatively TRBD1 (6 bases). This CDR3 is built from 15 residues. Germline-derived CDR1 and CDR2 are PRHDT and FYEKMQ (reference sequence). The V and J ends lost 4 bases and 6 bases respectively, with 19 bases between them. CDR3 bases: TGTGCCAGCAGCTCTAGGGGGACCCCCCCCCTCGAGCAGTACTTC. Translation gives CASSSRGTPPLEQYF.

The chain combines TRBV7-9 with TRBJ1-1, with D hard to call. Germline lookup yields CDR1 SEHNR and CDR2 FQNEAQ (reference sequence). The CDR3 loop spans 13 amino acids. V shed 3 bases and J shed 1 base, with 6 bases lying between them. The CDR3 protein is CASSFGPNTEAFF. The CDR3 region has the DNA TGTGCCAGCAGCTTTGGACCGAACACTGAAGCTTTCTTT. Full variable domain (missing parts from reference TRBV7-9 and TRBJ1-1): DTGVSQNPRHKITKRGQNVTFRCDPISEHNRLYWYRQTLGQGPEFLTYFQNEAQLEKSRLLSDRFSAERPKGSFSTLEIQRTEQGDSAMYLCASSFGPNTEAFFGQGTRLTVV.

The chain combines TRBV6-1 with TRBJ1-1; D is unclear. Germline values: CDR1 MNHNS, CDR2 SASEGT. V lost 1 base, J lost 0 bases, and 3 bases lay in between. The CDR3 sequence is 13 residues long. CDR3 in DNA: TGTGCCAGCAGTGAAGGCCTGAACACTGAAGCTTTCTTT. Its protein is CASSEGLNTEAFF.

This chain joins TRBV4-1 and TRBJ2-1; no reliable D call. This CDR3 is built from 16 residues. The germline V gene encodes CDR1 MGHRA and CDR2 YSYEKL. The V end was cut by 0 bases, the J end by 0 bases, with 9 bases between. CDR3 coding DNA: TGCGCCAGCAGCCAAGAACTGTCCAGCTCCTACAATGAGCAGTTCTTC. This gives the protein CASSQELSSSYNEQFF.

This clone occurred once. The rearrangement uses TRBV4-3 and TRBJ1-1; TRBD1 might be the D (5 bases). Germline V CDR1 and CDR2: LGHNA, YSLEER. CDR3 length equals 15 residues. Trimming removed 4 bases from V and 1 base from J, with 13 bases in between. The CDR3 DNA follows: TGCGCCAGCAGCCCTCTCGGGACCGAGAACACTGAAGCTTTCTTT. Protein product: CASSPLGTENTEAFF.

The CDR3 loop is CASSLSLSSDNEQFF. CDR3 DNA sequence: TGTGCCAGCAGTTTATCGCTCTCCTCGGACAATGAGCAGTTCTTC. The J gene is TRBJ2-1, the V gene TRBV28, with D hard to call. The CDR3 has 15 residues. V was shortened by 1 base and J by 5 bases, with 12 bases between the two germline ends. Germline V CDR1 and CDR2: MDHEN, SYDVKM.

The gene calls are TRBV7-9 and TRBJ2-5; 8 bases fit TRBD2. The germline V gene has CDR1 SEHNR and CDR2 FQNEAQ (reference sequence). The CDR3 is made up of 16 amino acids. V lost 3 bases and J lost 2; bases outside the gene matches: 8. Here the CDR3 reads CASSFYAGGPQETQYF. CDR3 DNA sequence: TGTGCCAGCAGCTTTTATGCGGGGGGTCCACAAGAGACCCAGTACTTC.

As regards this clone: The same CDR3 is also encoded by other DNA sequences in this sample. The rearrangement joins TRBV6-5 to TRBJ2-7; D gene unclear. The germline V and J ends were trimmed by 2 bases and 2 bases, with 7 bases remaining between them. CDR3 length equals 13 residues. Germline V gene sequence: CDR1 MNHEY, CDR2 SVGAGI. The CDR3 loop is CASSYLGAYEQYF. CDR3 coding DNA: TGTGCCAGCAGTTACCTCGGAGCCTACGAGCAGTACTTC.

The V call is TRBV28, the J call TRBJ1-1; tentatively, D is TRBD1 (5 bases). CDR3 length equals 17 residues. The V gene lost 2 bases and the J gene lost 3 bases, with 19 bases spanning the gap. CDR1 MDHEN and CDR2 SYDVKM come from the germline V gene. This CDR3 reads CASSLVGEGVFDTEAFF. The CDR3 bases are TGTGCCAGCAGTTTAGTCGGGGAAGGGGTATTCGACACTGAAGCTTTCTTT.

The chain is built from TRBV27 and TRBJ2-2; D is unclear. The CDR3 has 13 residues. V was trimmed by 3 bases and J by 7 bases, leaving 9 bases between them. Germline V gene lookup returns CDR1 MNHEY and CDR2 SMNVEV (reference sequence). This CDR3 is CASSFLNYGELFF. The CDR3 DNA follows: TGTGCCAGCAGTTTCCTAAACTACGGGGAGCTGTTTTTT.

This sequence joins TRBV27 and TRBJ2-7, with unresolved D. Germline V gene lookup returns CDR1 MNHEY and CDR2 SMNVEV (reference sequence). Between the trimmed V and J ends, which lost 5 bases and 6 bases, there was a span of 20 bases. This CDR3 has 15 amino acids. CDR3 bases: TGTGCCAGCAGTCCTGTTAACCTACCCCGAGGCGAGCAGTACTTC. This encodes CASSPVNLPRGEQYF.

This clone was found once. Different DNA sequences within this sample yield the same CDR3. The J gene is TRBJ2-5, the V gene TRBV29-1, with TRBD1 as a possible D gene (5 bases). Trimming took 0 bases from V and 3 from J, leaving 5 bases between them. Germline CDR1 reads SQVTM; CDR2 reads ANQGSEA. The CDR3 length is 12 residues. CDR3 nucleotide sequence: TGCAGCGTTGAAGAAGGGGAAGAGACCCAGTACTTC. Protein: CSVEEGEETQYF.

The chain is built from TRBV12-5 and TRBJ2-5; 8 nucleotides match TRBD2. Germline V gives CDR1 LGHNT, CDR2 FRNRAP. The CDR3 runs to 13 residues. Trimming at V came to 2 bases and at J to 9 bases, leaving 5 bases not matched to a gene. In DNA form, the CDR3 reads TGTGCTAGTGGTTTGAGTAGCGGGGTGCCCCAGTACTTC. Protein: CASGLSSGVPQYF.